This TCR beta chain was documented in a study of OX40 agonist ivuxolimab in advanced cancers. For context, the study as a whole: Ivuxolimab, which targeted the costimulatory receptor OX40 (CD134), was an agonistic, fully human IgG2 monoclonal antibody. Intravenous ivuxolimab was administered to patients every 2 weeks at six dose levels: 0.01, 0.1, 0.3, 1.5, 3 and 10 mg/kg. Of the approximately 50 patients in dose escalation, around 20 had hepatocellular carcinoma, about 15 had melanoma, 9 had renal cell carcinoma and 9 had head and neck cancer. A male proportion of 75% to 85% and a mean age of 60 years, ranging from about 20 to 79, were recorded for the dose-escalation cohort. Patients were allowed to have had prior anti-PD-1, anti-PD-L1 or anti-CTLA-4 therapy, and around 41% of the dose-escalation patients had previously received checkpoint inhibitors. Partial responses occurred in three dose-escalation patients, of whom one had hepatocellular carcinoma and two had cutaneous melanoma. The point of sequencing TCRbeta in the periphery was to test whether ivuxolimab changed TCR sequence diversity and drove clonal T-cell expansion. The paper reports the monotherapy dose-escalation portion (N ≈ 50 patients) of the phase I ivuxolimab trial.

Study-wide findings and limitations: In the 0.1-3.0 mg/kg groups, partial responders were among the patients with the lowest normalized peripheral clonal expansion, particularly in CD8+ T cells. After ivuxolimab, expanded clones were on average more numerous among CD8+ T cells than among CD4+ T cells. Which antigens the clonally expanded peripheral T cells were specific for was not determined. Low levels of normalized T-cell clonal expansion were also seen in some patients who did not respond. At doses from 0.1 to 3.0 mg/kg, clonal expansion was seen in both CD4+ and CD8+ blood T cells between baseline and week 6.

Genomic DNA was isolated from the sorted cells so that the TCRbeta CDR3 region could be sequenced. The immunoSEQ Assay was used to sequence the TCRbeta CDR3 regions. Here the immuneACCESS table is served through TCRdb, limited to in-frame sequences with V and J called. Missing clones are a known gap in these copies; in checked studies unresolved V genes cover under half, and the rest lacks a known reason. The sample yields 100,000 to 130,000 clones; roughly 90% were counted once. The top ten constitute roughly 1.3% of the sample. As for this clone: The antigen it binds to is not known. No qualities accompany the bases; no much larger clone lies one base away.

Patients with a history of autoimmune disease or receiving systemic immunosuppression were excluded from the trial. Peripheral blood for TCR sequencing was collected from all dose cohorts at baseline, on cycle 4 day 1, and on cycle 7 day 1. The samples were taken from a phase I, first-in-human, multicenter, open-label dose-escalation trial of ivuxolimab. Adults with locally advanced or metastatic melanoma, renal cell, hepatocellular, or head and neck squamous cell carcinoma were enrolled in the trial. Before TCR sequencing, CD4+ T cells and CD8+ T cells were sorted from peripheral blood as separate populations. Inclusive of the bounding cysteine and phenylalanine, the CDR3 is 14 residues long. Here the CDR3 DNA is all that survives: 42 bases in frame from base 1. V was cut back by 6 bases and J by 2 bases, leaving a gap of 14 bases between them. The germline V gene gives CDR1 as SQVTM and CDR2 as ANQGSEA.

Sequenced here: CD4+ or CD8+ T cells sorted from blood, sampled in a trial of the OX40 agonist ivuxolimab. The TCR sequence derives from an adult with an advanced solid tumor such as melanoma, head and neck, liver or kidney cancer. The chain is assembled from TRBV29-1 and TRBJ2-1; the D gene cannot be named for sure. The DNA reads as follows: TGCAGCGTAATAATGTTTTGGCCCTACAATGAGCAGTTCTTC. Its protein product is CSVIMFWPYNEQFF.